This T cell receptor (beta chain) was profiled in a study of blood T cells in healthy people across ages. Study results and limitations: The authors considered diversity estimates from one million T cells to be underestimates. Diversity of TCR beta per million T cells declined in a roughly linear way with age.

Donors each provided ten milliliters of peripheral blood. This clonotype has a single count. Antigen specificity is unknown. The J segment lost 7 bases and the V segment lost 2 bases, leaving 9 bases of the junction unmatched. CDR3 size: 16 residues. Germline-derived CDR1 and CDR2 are MNHEY and SMNVEV (reference sequence). A second PCR, run for about 6 to 11 cycles, used a sample-barcoded 5' primer plus a J-beta primer mix. One entry per CDR3 protein results from TCRdb running MiXCR on the 5' RACE reads. The data show over 1,300,000 distinct CDR3 sequences, roughly 59% seen once. This chain links TRBV27 with TRBJ1-4; 8 bases map to TRBD1. Specimen: blood. This TCR was sampled from a man between 18 and 35 years old in good health. The CDR3 sequence: CASSLGVGTGGEKLFF. CDR3 nucleotide sequence: TGTGCCAGCAGTTTAGGGGTCGGGACAGGAGGTGAAAAACTGTTTTTT.